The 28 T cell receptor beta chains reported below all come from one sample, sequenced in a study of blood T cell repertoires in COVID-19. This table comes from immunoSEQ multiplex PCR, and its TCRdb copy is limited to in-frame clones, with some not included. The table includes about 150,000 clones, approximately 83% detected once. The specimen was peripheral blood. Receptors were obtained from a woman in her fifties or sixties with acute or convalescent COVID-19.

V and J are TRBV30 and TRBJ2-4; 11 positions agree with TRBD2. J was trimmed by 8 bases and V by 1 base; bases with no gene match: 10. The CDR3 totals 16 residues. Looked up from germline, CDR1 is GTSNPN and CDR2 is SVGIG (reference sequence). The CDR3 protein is CAWSDKIAGGLDIQYF. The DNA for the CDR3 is TGTGCCTGGAGTGACAAAATAGCGGGGGGGTTAGACATTCAGTACTTC.

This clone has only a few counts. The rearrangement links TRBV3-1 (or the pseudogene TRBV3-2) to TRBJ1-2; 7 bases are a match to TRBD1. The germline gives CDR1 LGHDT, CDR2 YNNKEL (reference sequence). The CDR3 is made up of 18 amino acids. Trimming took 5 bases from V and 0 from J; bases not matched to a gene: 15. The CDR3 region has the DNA TGTGCCAGCAGCACCAGAGGGAGGCAGGGGGAAACTAACTATGGCTACACCTTC. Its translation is CASSTRGRQGETNYGYTF.

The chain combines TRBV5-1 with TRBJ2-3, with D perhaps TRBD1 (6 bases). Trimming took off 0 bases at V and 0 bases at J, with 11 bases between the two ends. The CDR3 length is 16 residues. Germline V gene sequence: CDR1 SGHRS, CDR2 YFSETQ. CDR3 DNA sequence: TGCGCCAGCAGCTTGGTTAGGACAGCTAGCACAGATACGCAGTATTTT. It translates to CASSLVRTASTDTQYF. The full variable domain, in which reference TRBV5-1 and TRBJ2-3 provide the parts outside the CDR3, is KAGVTQTPRYLIKTRGQQVTLSCSPISGHRSVSWYQQTPGQGLQFLFEYFSETQRNKGNFPGRFSGRQFSNSRSEMNVSTLELGDSALYLCASSLVRTASTDTQYFGPGTRLTVL.

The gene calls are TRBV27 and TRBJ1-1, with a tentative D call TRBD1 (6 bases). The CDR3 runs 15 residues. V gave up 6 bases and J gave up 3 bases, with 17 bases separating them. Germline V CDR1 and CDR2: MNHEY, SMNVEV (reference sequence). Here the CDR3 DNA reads TGTGCCAGCAGCCCCAATGGGGGCGCGGACACTGAAGCTTTCTTT. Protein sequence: CASSPNGGADTEAFF.

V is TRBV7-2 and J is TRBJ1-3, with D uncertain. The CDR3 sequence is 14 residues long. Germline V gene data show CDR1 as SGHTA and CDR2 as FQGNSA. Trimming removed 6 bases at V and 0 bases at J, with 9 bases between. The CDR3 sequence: CASRPVSSGNTIYF. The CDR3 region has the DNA TGTGCCAGCAGACCAGTAAGCTCTGGAAACACCATATATTTT.

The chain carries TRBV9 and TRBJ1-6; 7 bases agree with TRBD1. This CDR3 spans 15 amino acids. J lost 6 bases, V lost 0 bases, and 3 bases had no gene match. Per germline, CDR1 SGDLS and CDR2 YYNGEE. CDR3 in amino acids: CASSVAGQCNSPLHF. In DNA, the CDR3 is TGTGCCAGCAGCGTAGCGGGACAGTGTAATTCACCCCTCCACTTT.

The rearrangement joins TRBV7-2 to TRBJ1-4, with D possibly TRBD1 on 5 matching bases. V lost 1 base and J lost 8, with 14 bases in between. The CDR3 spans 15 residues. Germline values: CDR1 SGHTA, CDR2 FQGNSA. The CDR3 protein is CASSLGAGKREKLFF. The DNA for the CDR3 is TGTGCCAGCAGCTTAGGGGCAGGGAAGAGGGAAAAACTGTTTTTT.

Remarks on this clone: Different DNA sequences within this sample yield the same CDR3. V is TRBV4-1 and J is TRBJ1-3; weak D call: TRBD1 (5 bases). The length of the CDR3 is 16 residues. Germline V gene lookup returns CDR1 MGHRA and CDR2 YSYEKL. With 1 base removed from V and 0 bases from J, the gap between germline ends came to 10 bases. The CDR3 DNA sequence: TGCGCCAGCAGCCAAGGGCGGGGGTACTCTGGAAACACCATATATTTT. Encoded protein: CASSQGRGYSGNTIYF.

The CDR3 is CASSLVGTGNFYGYTF. The CDR3 bases are TGTGCCAGCAGCTTAGTAGGGACAGGGAACTTCTATGGCTACACCTTC. The gene calls are TRBV11-2 and TRBJ1-2; 9 nucleotides align to TRBD1. The germline V gene encodes CDR1 SGHAT and CDR2 FQNNGV. With 1 base clipped from V and 4 bases from J, the junction kept 7 bases outside the gene matches. This CDR3 has 16 residues. Using reference TRBV11-2 and TRBJ1-2 for the parts outside the CDR3, the full variable domain is EAGVAQSPRYKIIEKRQSVAFWCNPISGHATLYWYQQILGQGPKLLIQFQNNGVVDDSQLPKDRFSAERLKGVDSTLKIQPAKLEDSAVYLCASSLVGTGNFYGYTFGSGTRLTVV.

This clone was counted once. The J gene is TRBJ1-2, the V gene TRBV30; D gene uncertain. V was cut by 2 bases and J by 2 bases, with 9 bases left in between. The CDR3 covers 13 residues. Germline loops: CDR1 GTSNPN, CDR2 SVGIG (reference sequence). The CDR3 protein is CAWSRGVNYGYTF. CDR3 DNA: TGTGCCTGGAGTCGCGGGGTCAACTATGGCTACACCTTC.

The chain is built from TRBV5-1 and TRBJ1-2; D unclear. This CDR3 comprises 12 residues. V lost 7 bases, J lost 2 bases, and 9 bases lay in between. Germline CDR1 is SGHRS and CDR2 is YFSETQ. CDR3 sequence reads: CASGSGNYGYTF. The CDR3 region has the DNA TGCGCCAGCGGATCAGGAAACTATGGCTACACCTTC.

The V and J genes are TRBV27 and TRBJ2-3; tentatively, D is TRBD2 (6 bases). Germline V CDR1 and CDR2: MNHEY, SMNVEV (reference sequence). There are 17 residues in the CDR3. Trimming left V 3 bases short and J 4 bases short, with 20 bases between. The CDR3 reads CASSFLIGGPLSDTQYF. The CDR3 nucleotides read TGTGCCAGCAGTTTTCTCATCGGGGGTCCTCTTTCAGATACGCAGTATTTT.

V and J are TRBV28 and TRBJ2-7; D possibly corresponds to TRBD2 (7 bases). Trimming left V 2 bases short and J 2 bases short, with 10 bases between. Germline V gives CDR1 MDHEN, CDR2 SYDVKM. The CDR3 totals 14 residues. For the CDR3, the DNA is TGTGCCAGCAGTTTAGGGGGGGCCGCCTACGAGCAGTACTTC. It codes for CASSLGGAAYEQYF.

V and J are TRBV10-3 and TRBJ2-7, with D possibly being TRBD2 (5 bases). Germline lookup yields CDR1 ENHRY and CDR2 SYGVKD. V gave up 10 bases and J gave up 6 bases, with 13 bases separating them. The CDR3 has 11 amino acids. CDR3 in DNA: TGTGCCACCGTGGAACTAGGCGAGCAGTACGTC. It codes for CATVELGEQYV.

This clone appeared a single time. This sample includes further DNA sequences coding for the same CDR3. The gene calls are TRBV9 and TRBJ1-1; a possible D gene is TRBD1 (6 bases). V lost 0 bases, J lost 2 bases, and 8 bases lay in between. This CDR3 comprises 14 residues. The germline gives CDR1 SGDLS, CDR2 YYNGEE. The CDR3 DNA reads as TGTGCCAGCAGCGTAGGGGGGCCCAACACTGAAGCTTTCTTT. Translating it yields CASSVGGPNTEAFF.

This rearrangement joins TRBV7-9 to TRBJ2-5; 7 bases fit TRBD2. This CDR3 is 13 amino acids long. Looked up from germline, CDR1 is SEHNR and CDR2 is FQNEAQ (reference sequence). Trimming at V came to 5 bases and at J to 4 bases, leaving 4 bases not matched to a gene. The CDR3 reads CASSRGVAETQYF. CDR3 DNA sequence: TGTGCCAGCAGCCGGGGGGTAGCAGAGACCCAGTACTTC. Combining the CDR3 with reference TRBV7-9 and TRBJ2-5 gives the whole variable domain DTGVSQNPRHKITKRGQNVTFRCDPISEHNRLYWYRQTLGQGPEFLTYFQNEAQLEKSRLLSDRFSAERPKGSFSTLEIQRTEQGDSAMYLCASSRGVAETQYFGPGTRLLVL.

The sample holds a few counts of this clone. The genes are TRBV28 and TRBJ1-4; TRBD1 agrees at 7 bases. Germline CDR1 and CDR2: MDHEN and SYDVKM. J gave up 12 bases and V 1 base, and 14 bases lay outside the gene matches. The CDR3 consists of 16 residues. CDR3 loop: CASSLSGQVESGELFF. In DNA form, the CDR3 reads TGTGCCAGCAGTTTATCCGGACAGGTGGAATCTGGGGAACTGTTTTTT.

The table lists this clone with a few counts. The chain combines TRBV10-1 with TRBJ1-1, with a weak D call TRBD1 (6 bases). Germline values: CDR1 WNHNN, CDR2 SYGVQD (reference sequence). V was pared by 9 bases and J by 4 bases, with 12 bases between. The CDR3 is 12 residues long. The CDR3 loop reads CARQGRSTEAFF. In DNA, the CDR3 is TGCGCCAGACAGGGTAGGAGCACTGAAGCTTTCTTT.

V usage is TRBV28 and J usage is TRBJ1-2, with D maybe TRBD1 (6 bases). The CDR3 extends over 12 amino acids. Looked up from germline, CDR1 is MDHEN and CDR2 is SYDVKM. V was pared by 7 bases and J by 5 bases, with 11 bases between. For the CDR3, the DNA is TGTGCCAGCACCGCACAGGGATATGGCTACACCTTC. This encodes CASTAQGYGYTF.

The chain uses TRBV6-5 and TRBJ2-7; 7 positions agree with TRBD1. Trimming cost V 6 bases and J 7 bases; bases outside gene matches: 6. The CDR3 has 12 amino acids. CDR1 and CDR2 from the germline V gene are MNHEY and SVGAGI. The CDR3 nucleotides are TGTGCCAGCAGCGACAGGGTGGGGGAGCAGTACGTC. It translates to CASSDRVGEQYV.

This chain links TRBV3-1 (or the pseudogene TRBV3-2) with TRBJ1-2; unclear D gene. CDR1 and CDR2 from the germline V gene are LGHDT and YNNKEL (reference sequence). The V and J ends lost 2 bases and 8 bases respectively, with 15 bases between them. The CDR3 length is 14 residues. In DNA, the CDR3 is TGTGCCAGCAGCCAAAGAGGCGGTGATCTCGGCTACACCTTC. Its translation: CASSQRGGDLGYTF.

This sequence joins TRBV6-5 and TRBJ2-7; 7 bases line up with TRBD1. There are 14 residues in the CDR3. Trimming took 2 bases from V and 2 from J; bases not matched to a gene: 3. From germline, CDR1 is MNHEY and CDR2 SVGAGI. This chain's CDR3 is CASSYLTGTYEQYF. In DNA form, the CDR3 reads TGTGCCAGCAGTTACCTGACAGGGACCTACGAGCAGTACTTC.

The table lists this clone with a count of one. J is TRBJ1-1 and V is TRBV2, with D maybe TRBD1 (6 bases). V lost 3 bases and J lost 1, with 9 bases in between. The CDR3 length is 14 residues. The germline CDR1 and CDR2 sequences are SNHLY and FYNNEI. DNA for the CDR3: TGTGCCAGCAGTGAGTTAGGGGGGAACACTGAAGCTTTCTTT. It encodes CASSELGGNTEAFF. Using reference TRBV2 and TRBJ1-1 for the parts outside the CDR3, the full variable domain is EPEVTQTPSHQVTQMGQEVILRCVPISNHLYFYWYRQILGQKVEFLVSFYNNEISEKSEIFDDQFSVERPDGSNFTLKIRSTKLEDSAMYFCASSELGGNTEAFFGQGTRLTVV.

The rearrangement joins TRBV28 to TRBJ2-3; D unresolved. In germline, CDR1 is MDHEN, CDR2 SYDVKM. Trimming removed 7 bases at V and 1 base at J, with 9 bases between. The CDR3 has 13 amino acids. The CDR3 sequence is CASISRGTDTQYF. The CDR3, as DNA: TGTGCCAGCATTTCTCGTGGCACAGATACGCAGTATTTT.

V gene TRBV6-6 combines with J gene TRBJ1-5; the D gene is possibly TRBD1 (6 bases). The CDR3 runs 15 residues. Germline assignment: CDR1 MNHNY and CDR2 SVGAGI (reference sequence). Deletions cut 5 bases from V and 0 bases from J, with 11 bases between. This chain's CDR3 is CASSMTGYSNQPQHF. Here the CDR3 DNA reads TGTGCCAGCAGTATGACAGGCTATAGCAATCAGCCCCAGCATTTT.

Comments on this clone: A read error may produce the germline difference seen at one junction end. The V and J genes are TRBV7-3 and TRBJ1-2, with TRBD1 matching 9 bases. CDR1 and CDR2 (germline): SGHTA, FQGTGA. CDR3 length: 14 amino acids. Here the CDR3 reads CASSFSTGGGSLAF. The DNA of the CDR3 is TGTGCCAGCAGCTTCTCGACAGGGGGTGGGAGCCTGGCCTTC. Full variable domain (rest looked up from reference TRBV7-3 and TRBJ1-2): GAGVSQTPSNKVTEKGKYVELRCDPISGHTALYWYRQSLGQGPEFLIYFQGTGAADDSGLPNDRFFAVRPEGSVSTLKIQRTERGDSAVYLCASSFSTGGGSLAFGSGTRLTVV.

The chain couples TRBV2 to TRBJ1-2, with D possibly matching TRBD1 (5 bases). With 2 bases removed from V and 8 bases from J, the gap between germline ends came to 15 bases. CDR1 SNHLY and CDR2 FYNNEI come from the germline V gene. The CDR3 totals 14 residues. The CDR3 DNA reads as TGTGCCAGCAGTGAACGGGGACTCCTCTGGGGCTACACCTTC. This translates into CASSERGLLWGYTF.

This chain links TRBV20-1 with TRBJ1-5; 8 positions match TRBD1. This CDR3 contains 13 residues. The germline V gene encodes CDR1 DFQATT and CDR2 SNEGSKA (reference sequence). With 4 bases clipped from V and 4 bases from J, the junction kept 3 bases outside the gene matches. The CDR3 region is CSATDRGNQPQHF. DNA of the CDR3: TGCAGTGCTACTGACAGGGGAAATCAGCCCCAGCATTTT.